This TCR beta chain came from a study of CD8+CD57+ T cells in acquired aplastic anemia. This clonotype appeared a single time. CDR3 and TCR beta VDJ profiling relied on genomic DNA as the template. TCRdb processed the reads anew with MiXCR; each CDR3 protein has one entry. The sample has approximately 170,000 distinct CDR3 sequences, around 60% seen once. V was clipped by 2 bases and J by 4 bases, with 5 bases between them. The CDR3 runs 12 residues. The germline V gene encodes CDR1 SEHNR and CDR2 FQNEAQ (reference sequence). The sample consisted of sorted CD4+, CD8+, or CD8+CD57+ T cells (not recorded which) from PBMCs. V gene TRBV7-9 combines with J gene TRBJ2-5; no firm D call. This sequence was found in a human donor in good health. The CDR3 protein is CASSLMGETQYF. CDR3 nucleotides: TGTGCCAGCAGCTTAATGGGAGAGACCCAGTACTTC. The full variable domain, completed using reference TRBV7-9 and TRBJ2-5, is DTGVSQNPRHKITKRGQNVTFRCDPISEHNRLYWYRQTLGQGPEFLTYFQNEAQLEKSRLLSDRFSAERPKGSFSTLEIQRTEQGDSAMYLCASSLMGETQYFGPGTRLLVL.